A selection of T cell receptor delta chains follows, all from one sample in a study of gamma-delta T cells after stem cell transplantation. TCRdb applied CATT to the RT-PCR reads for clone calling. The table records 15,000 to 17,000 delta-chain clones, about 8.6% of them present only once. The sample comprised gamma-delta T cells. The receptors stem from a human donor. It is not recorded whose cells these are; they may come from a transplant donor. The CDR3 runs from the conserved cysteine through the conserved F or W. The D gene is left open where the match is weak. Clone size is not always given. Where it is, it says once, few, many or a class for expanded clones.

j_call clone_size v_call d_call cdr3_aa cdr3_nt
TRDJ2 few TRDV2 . CACDPVRIWVDRGALTAQLFF TGTGCCTGTGACCCGGTGCGGATCTGGGTGGATAGGGGAGCTTTGACCGCACAACTCTTCTTT
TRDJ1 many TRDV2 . CACDTSTRGEGPGTDKLIF TGTGCCTGTGACACAAGTACGAGAGGGGAGGGTCCGGGGACCGATAAACTCATCTTT
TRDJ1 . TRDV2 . CACDTVTYLKRVDSTDKLIF TGTGCCTGTGACACCGTTACTTACCTTAAACGGGTTGACAGCACCGATAAACTCATCTTT
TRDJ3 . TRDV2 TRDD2 CACDTAPSPSSYTRQMFF TGTGCCTGTGACACCGCCCCGAGCCCTTCCTCGTACACCCGACAGATGTTTTTC
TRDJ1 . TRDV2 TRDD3 CACDTWRQGDTGTDKLIF TGTGCCTGTGACACCTGGCGGCAGGGGGATACGGGCACCGATAAACTCATCTTT
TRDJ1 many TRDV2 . CACDTGSLTRGLDDKLIF TGTGCCTGTGATACGGGTAGCCTTACCCGAGGGCTGGACGATAAACTCATCTTT
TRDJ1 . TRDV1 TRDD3 CAIGECSYTRRRGDTRGKLIF TGTGCTATTGGGGAATGTTCCTACACCCGCCGAAGGGGGGATACGAGGGGTAAACTCATCTTT
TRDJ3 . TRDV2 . CACDKTEGPLISCDTRQMFF TGTGCCTGTGACAAAACGGAGGGGCCTTTAATCTCCTGTGACACCCGCCAGATGTTTTTC
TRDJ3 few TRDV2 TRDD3 CACDTLPGGYKSSCDTRQMFF TGTGCCTGTGACACCCTTCCTGGGGGATACAAGAGCTCCTGTGACACCCGACAGATGTTTTTC
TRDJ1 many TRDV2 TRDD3 CACDTVRSGGLRDKLIF TGTGCCTGTGACACCGTCCGATCTGGGGGACTTAGGGATAAACTCATCTTT
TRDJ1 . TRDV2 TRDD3 CACDTSMGDTGSYTDKLIF TGTGCCTGTGACACCAGTATGGGGGATACGGGATCGTACACCGATAAACTCATCTTT
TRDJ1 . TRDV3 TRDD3 CALSSYDLGDKLIF TGTGCCCTCTCCTCCTACGACCTGGGGGATAAACTAATATTT
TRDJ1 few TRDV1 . CALGEGDLGDKLIF TGTGCTCTTGGGGAAGGCGACCTGGGGGATAAACTCATCTTT
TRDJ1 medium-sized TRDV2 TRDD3 CACDTVRVLGDRGTDKLIF TGTGCCTGTGACACCGTCCGCGTACTGGGGGATAGAGGCACCGATAAACTCATCTTT
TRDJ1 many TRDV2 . CACDTGGATPYGTDKLIF TGTGCCTGTGACACCGGTGGGGCTACCCCCTATGGGACCGATAAACTCATCTTT
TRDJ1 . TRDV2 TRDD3 CAYDTVLGDSALYTDKLIF TGTGCCTATGACACCGTCCTGGGGGATAGCGCCTTGTACACTGATAAACTCATCTTT
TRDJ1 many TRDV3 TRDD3 CALSSYDLGDQYKLIF TGTGCCCTCTCCTCCTACGACCTGGGGGACCAGTATAAACTCATCTTT
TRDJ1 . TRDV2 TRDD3 CACDRRGDTRNTSGGGPLIF TGTGCCTGTGACCGAAGGGGGGATACGAGGAACACCTCGGGGGGAGGACCACTCATCTTT
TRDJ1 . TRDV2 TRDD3 CACDTSSPRWGDNTDKLIF TGTGCCTGTGACACCAGCAGTCCTAGATGGGGGGATAATACCGATAAACTCATCTTT
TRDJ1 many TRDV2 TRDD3 CACDTSCTGGPNTDKLIF TGTGCCTGTGACACCAGCTGTACTGGGGGACCAAACACCGATAAACTCATCTTT
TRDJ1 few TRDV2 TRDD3 CATVESNRRTGGLTDKLIF TGTGCCACCGTTGAGTCCAACCGGCGTACTGGGGGACTCACCGATAAACTCATCTTT
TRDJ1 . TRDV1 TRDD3 CALGEIIILTLWLDTVGGKPIF TGTGCTCTTGGGGAAATCATAATCCTTACCCTCTGGCTGGATACGGTCGGGGGTAAACCCATCTTT
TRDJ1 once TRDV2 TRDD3 CACDEKGDTRNTSGGAQLIF TGTGCCTGTGACGAAAAGGGGGATACGAGGAACACCTCGGGGGGAGCACAACTCATCTTT
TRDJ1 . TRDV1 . CALGERAADPPYTDKLIF TGTGCTCTTGGGGAAAGAGCGGCGGACCCACCCTACACCGATAAACTCATCTTT
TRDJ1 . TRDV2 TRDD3 CACDPLLGDTHFTDKLIF TGTGCCTGTGACCCATTACTGGGGGATACGCATTTCACCGATAAACTCATCTTT
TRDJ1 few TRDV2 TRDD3 CACDRMVLGETLTYTDEPIF TGTGCCTGTGACCGGATGGTACTGGGGGAGACTTTGACGTACACCGATGAACCCATCTTT
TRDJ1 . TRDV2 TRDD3 CACDILLGDTRHTSGLGGLIF TGTGCCTGTGACATCTTACTGGGGGATACGAGGCACACCTCGGGTTTAGGCGGACTCATCTTT
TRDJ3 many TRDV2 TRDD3 CACDTGGYGSWDTRQMFF TGTGCCTGTGACACCGGGGGATACGGCTCCTGGGACACCCGACAGATGTTTTTC
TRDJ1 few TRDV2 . CACDTVRYGNTYKLIF TGTGCCTGTGACACCGTTCGCTACGGTAATACCTATAAACTCATCTTT
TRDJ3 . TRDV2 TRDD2 CACDTATHPSLYTRQMFF TGTGCCTGTGACACCGCCACGCACCCTTCCTTGTACACCCGACAGATGTTTTTC
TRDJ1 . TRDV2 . CACDTRELVVPYLTDKLIF TGTGCCTGTGACACCAGGGAACTGGTGGTCCCTTACCTCACCGATAAACTCATCTTT
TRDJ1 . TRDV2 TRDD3 CACGTRLGEKEDTDKLIF TGTGCCTGTGGCACTAGACTGGGGGAGAAGGAGGACACCGATAAACTCATCTTT
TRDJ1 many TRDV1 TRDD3 CALGELLLPLLGAREGLIF TGTGCTCTTGGGGAACTCCTTCTCCCCCTACTGGGGGCCCGCGAAGGACTCATCTTT
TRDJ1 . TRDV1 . CAIGETLFTSRDSSPYTDKLIF TGTGCTATTGGGGAAACCCTTTTTACCAGCCGGGATTCCTCCCCGTACACCGATAAACTCATCTTT
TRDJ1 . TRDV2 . CACDPFPGDIENTDKLIF TGTGCCTGTGACCCCTTCCCTGGGGATATCGAGAACACCGATAAACTCATCTTT
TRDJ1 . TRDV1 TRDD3 CALGERTATGRGDTLLPTDKLIF TGTGCTCTTGGGGAACGAACGGCGACTGGAAGGGGGGATACTCTACTACCCACCGATAAACTCATCTTT
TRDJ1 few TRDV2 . CACDTVESHLLTGVLTDKLIF TGTGCCTGTGACACCGTTGAGTCTCACCTGCTTACTGGTGTACTCACCGATAAACTCATCTTT